Each of the 21 T cell receptor beta chains below was sequenced from the same sample in a study of human T cells and chemical hapten exposure. TCRdb reprocessed the RACE reads via MiXCR and lists one record per CDR3 protein. The sample has 35,000 to 50,000 distinct CDR3 sequences; about 4% are singletons. The sample's time point: healthy volunteer bleed at 6 weeks. The authors extracted total RNA from unfractionated whole blood. The sequencing sample was made of whole blood. The source is a human donor in good health. Some clones in this sample may be carry-over from other donors' samples.

This clonotype is deemed medium-sized (0.01 to 0.1%). The rearrangement uses TRBV6-5 and TRBJ2-1; D remains ambiguous. Germline values: CDR1 MNHEY, CDR2 SVGAGI. The CDR3 contains 16 residues. V was cut by 2 bases and J by 2 bases, with 13 bases left in between. The CDR3 sequence: CASSYLVPPTYNEQFF. CDR3 DNA: TGTGCCAGCAGTTACCTGGTCCCGCCGACCTACAATGAGCAGTTCTTC.

This clonotype has a count of ten or more. The rearrangement uses TRBV28 and TRBJ2-7; TRBD1 is a possible D gene (5 bases). Looked up from germline, CDR1 is MDHEN and CDR2 is SYDVKM. The CDR3 runs to 15 residues. V was shortened by 2 bases and J by 0 bases, with 11 bases between the two germline ends. CDR3 region: CASSLNAGFSYEQYF. CDR3 DNA sequence: TGTGCCAGCAGTTTAAACGCAGGGTTCTCCTACGAGCAGTACTTC.

This clonotype occurred many times. This chain links TRBV20-1 with TRBJ2-2; TRBD2 might be the D (5 bases). Germline V gene data show CDR1 as DFQATT and CDR2 as SNEGSKA (reference sequence). The CDR3 length is 11 residues. With 6 bases removed from V and 6 bases from J, the gap between germline ends came to 8 bases. CDR3 DNA sequence: TGCAGTGCGCCCGGGGCCGGGGAGCTGTTTTTT. It encodes CSAPGAGELFF.

Ten or more counts support this clonotype. V and J are TRBV20-1 and TRBJ1-4, with D perhaps TRBD1 (5 bases). The V and J ends lost 0 bases and 8 bases respectively, with 7 bases between them. CDR3 size: 12 residues. Germline assignment: CDR1 DFQATT and CDR2 SNEGSKA (reference sequence). CDR3 residues: CSARERGEKLFF. The DNA of the CDR3 is TGCAGTGCTAGAGAGAGGGGCGAAAAACTGTTTTTT.

The table lists this clonotype with many counts. This chain uses TRBV5-1 with TRBJ1-1; D remains unclear. Germline values: CDR1 SGHRS, CDR2 YFSETQ. The germline V and J ends were trimmed by 4 bases and 0 bases, with 10 bases remaining between them. This CDR3 spans 14 amino acids. This CDR3 reads CASSPARVNTEAFF. In DNA, the CDR3 is TGCGCCAGCAGCCCCGCGAGGGTGAACACTGAAGCTTTCTTT.

The chain employs TRBV24-1 and TRBJ1-1; D is possibly TRBD1 (5 bases). V was clipped by 3 bases and J by 4 bases, with 11 bases between them. Germline assignment: CDR1 KGHDR and CDR2 SFDVKD. The CDR3 runs 14 residues. CDR3 nucleotides: TGTGCCACCAGTGATAGCAGGGTACCCACTGAAGCTTTCTTT. Its translation: CATSDSRVPTEAFF.

This clonotype showed up many times. V is TRBV7-9 and J is TRBJ2-5; D is unresolved. This CDR3 region has 15 residues. Germline CDR1 is SEHNR and CDR2 is FQNEAQ (reference sequence). The V end lost 1 base, the J end lost 1 base, and 10 bases lay between the germline ends. The CDR3 here is CASSLEGRLQETQYF. In nucleotides, the CDR3 is TGTGCCAGCAGCTTAGAGGGCAGACTCCAAGAGACCCAGTACTTC.

This clonotype was seen many times. The chain couples TRBV11-2 to TRBJ1-1, with D possibly matching TRBD1 (6 bases). V lost 6 bases and J lost 1, with 18 bases in between. The CDR3 runs 16 residues. Germline V gene lookup returns CDR1 SGHAT and CDR2 FQNNGV. CDR3 nucleotides: TGTGCCAGCAGTTCAATTGGGTCGGGGGCGAACACTGAAGCTTTCTTT. It encodes CASSSIGSGANTEAFF.

This clonotype has at least ten counts. This chain connects TRBV29-1 to TRBJ1-1; D unresolved. CDR3 length equals 10 residues. Germline lookup yields CDR1 SQVTM and CDR2 ANQGSEA. V lost 0 bases, J lost 8 bases, and 4 bases lay in between. The CDR3 nucleotides are TGCAGCGTTGAAGACGGAGAAGCTTTCTTT. Translated: CSVEDGEAFF.

This clonotype has ten or more counts. The CDR3 sequence: CSVQNPTGPGIGANVLTF. CDR3 DNA sequence: TGCAGCGTCCAAAATCCGACAGGCCCCGGGATTGGGGCCAACGTCCTGACTTTC. This sequence joins TRBV29-1 and TRBJ2-6; possibly TRBD1 for D (6 bases). With 6 bases removed from V and 3 bases from J, the gap between germline ends came to 24 bases. The germline V gene has CDR1 SQVTM and CDR2 ANQGSEA. The CDR3 totals 18 residues.

This clonotype was counted only a few times. V and J are TRBV12-3 or TRBV12-4 and TRBJ2-6; 8 nucleotides match TRBD1. The CDR3 length is 15 residues. Trimming at V came to 4 bases and at J to 4 bases, leaving 3 bases not matched to a gene. In DNA, the CDR3 is TGTGCCAGCAGTTCTCAGGGGGCAGGGGCCAACGTCCTGACTTTC. Its translation is CASSSQGAGANVLTF.

This clonotype has a count of ten or more. The chain uses TRBV7-2 and TRBJ2-3; TRBD2 matches 8 bases. Losses at the gene ends were 6 bases for V and 0 bases for J; bases not matched to a gene: 5. The CDR3 runs 15 residues. The germline V gene has CDR1 SGHTA and CDR2 FQGNSA. The CDR3 DNA reads as TGTGCCAGCAGGTGGACTAGCAGTAGCACAGATACGCAGTATTTT. Protein sequence: CASRWTSSSTDTQYF.

This clonotype has a count of ten or more. This chain connects TRBV20-1 to TRBJ1-1, with 7 bases lining up with TRBD1. V was clipped by 6 bases and J by 1 base; unmatched bases: 8. CDR1 is DFQATT, CDR2 SNEGSKA, per germline (reference sequence). The CDR3 loop spans 14 amino acids. CDR3 nucleotides: TGCAGTGCCCCAAAACCAGGGGGGAACACTGAAGCTTTCTTT. Translation gives CSAPKPGGNTEAFF.

This clonotype was observed many times. The chain recombines TRBV7-2 with TRBJ2-3, with no clear D. V lost 2 bases to trimming and J lost 0 bases, with 6 bases between them. The CDR3 contains 14 residues. Germline V gene data show CDR1 as SGHTA and CDR2 as FQGNSA. The CDR3 protein is CASSLIGSTDTQYF. As DNA, the CDR3 is TGTGCCAGCAGCTTAATCGGCAGCACAGATACGCAGTATTTT.

This clonotype was recorded many times. The rearrangement joins TRBV6-5 to TRBJ1-2, with a possible D match to TRBD1 (5 bases). CDR3 size: 13 residues. In germline, CDR1 is MNHEY, CDR2 SVGAGI. V gave up 2 bases and J gave up 8 bases, with 12 bases separating them. The CDR3 DNA follows: TGTGCCAGCAGTTACAGGGCAGGGAAAGGCTACACCTTC. Encoded protein: CASSYRAGKGYTF.

This clonotype was picked up a small number of times. The rearrangement joins TRBV20-1 to TRBJ1-3, with D maybe TRBD1 (6 bases). V lost 5 bases, J lost 0 bases, and 11 bases lay in between. The CDR3 extends over 14 amino acids. Germline CDR1 and CDR2: DFQATT and SNEGSKA (reference sequence). The CDR3 loop reads CSARQDPSGNTIYF. CDR3 sequence (DNA): TGCAGTGCTCGACAGGATCCCTCTGGAAACACCATATATTTT.

This clonotype was seen repeatedly, ten times or more. V and J are TRBV27 and TRBJ1-3; TRBD1 aligns across 7 bases. V shed 2 bases and J 0 bases; nucleotides not matched to a gene: 7. Germline V gene lookup returns CDR1 MNHEY and CDR2 SMNVEV (reference sequence). There are 17 residues in the CDR3. The CDR3 DNA sequence: TGTGCCAGCAGTTTACTCCCAGGGGGATCCTCTGGAAACACCATATATTTT. Its translation is CASSLLPGGSSGNTIYF.

This clonotype showed up many times. The V call is TRBV20-1, the J call TRBJ1-1; D ambiguous. The germline V and J ends were trimmed by 6 bases and 5 bases, with 22 bases remaining between them. This CDR3 region has 15 residues. Germline-derived CDR1 and CDR2 are DFQATT and SNEGSKA (reference sequence). The CDR3, as DNA: TGCAGTGCCATCCCCCCGACACTGGGAGGGACTGAAGCTTTCTTT. Protein sequence: CSAIPPTLGGTEAFF.

The table lists this clonotype with a few counts. The chain uses TRBV6-1 and TRBJ2-1; maybe TRBD1 (5 bases). CDR1 and CDR2 from the germline V gene are MNHNS and SASEGT. Between the trimmed V and J ends, which lost 4 bases and 6 bases, there was a span of 13 bases. The CDR3 runs to 14 residues. The CDR3 DNA sequence: TGTGCCAGCAGTGTCCCAGGGATAGGCAATGAGCAGTTCTTC. Translation gives CASSVPGIGNEQFF.

The rearrangement joins TRBV13 to TRBJ1-1; D is perhaps TRBD1 (6 bases). Per germline, CDR1 PRHDT and CDR2 FYEKMQ (reference sequence). V was trimmed by 3 bases and J by 4 bases, leaving 9 bases between them. The CDR3 totals 13 residues. The chain's CDR3 is CASSFGGATEAFF. The CDR3, as DNA: TGTGCCAGCAGCTTCGGGGGGGCCACTGAAGCTTTCTTT.

This clonotype was seen only a few times. This rearrangement joins TRBV18 to TRBJ1-2; weak D call: TRBD1 (6 bases). The CDR3 is 13 residues long. The germline V and J ends were trimmed by 5 bases and 3 bases, with 10 bases remaining between them. Germline CDR1 KGHSH, CDR2 LQKENI. The CDR3 spells CASSTRGDYGYTF. The CDR3 coding sequence is TGTGCCAGCTCAACTAGGGGGGACTATGGCTACACCTTC.